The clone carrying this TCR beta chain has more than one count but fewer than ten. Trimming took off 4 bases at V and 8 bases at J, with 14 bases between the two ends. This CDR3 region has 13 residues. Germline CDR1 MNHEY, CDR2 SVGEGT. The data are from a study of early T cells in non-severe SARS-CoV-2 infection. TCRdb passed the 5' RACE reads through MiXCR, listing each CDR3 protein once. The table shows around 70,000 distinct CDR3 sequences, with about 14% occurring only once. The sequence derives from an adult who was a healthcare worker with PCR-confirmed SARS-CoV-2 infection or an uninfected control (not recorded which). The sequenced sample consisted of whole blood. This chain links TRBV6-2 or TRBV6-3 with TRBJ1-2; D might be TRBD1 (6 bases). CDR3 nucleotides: TGTGCCAGCAGTTTGATTACAGGGATCGGCTACACCTTC. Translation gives CASSLITGIGYTF.